The clone carrying this T cell receptor beta chain was found a few times. Antigen: not known. CD45RO/CCR7/CD25/CD127/CD95/CD27 sorting isolated CD4+ naive, central memory, regulatory and stem cell-like memory cells. This entry is derived from a study of beta chain features in type 1 diabetes. Across the whole study: Age, gender, cell numbers and subset yield matched between patients and controls.

Expressed TCRB transcripts were sequenced, since all the RNA that had been isolated was reverse transcribed. TCRdb keeps only in-frame clones here, not all; method: immunoSEQ multiplex PCR. The sample has some 400,000 clones; over 12% are singletons. Deletions cut 3 bases from V and 6 bases from J, with 11 bases between. CDR3 length: 13 amino acids. Germline V gene lookup returns CDR1 MDHEN and CDR2 SYDVKM. Study-wide points: There were fewer insertions and more deletions at the VDJ junctions of type 1 diabetes patients.

V gene TRBV28 combines with J gene TRBJ1-2, with a tentative D call TRBD1 (5 bases). The sample consisted of naive CD4+ T cells from blood. This sequence was found in a woman aged 18-35 years in good health. CDR3 sequence (DNA): TGTGCCAGCAGTTTTACGGGGGTTCATGGCTACACCTTC. This gives the protein CASSFTGVHGYTF.